This T cell receptor beta chain came from a study of blood T cell repertoires in COVID-19. In the study overall: Samples came from the United States, Italy and Spain, spanning acute and convalescent COVID-19.

This CDR3 has 17 residues. Authors' analysis steps: Nucleated cell counts were estimated from reference gene primer amplification. Sequencing was performed with immunoSEQ multiplex PCR; in TCRdb, only in-frame clones are kept and a portion is missing. That table supplies the V and J calls and clone size; D and trimming were determined from the DNA. The sample consists of 65,000 to 90,000 clones, around 90% of them appearing once. This TCR derives from a human donor in a cohort sampled during active COVID-19. The specimen was peripheral blood. The J gene is TRBJ2-5, the V gene TRBV1; the table's D call, TRBD2, was not checked against the DNA. TRBV1 is tagged as a pseudogene. The CDR3 sequence: CTSSGAGTSGDQETQYF. The CDR3 DNA is TGCACCAGCAGCGGGGCCGGAACTAGCGGGGATCAAGAGACCCAGTACTTC.